This T cell receptor beta chain derives from a study of shared clonotypes between healthy human individuals. Terminally differentiated effector memory CD45RA+ cells were excluded by CCR7 positive selection of CD45RO-negative cells. Deletions cut 1 base from V and 11 bases from J, with 12 bases between. Germline V gene data show CDR1 as GTSNPN and CDR2 as SVGIG (reference sequence). The CDR3 loop spans 12 amino acids. Here immunoSEQ multiplex PCR was the method, and the copy in TCRdb shows in-frame clones only, minus some. The sample holds 800,000 or so clones, 90% to 98% seen once. The sample was naive CD8+ T cells sorted from blood. This sequence joins TRBV30 and TRBJ1-5, with D maybe TRBD1 (6 bases). The sequence derives from a man aged 25 to 40 in good health. Here the CDR3 reads CAWSENREAQHF. In DNA, the CDR3 is TGTGCCTGGAGTGAGAACAGGGAGGCCCAGCATTTT.